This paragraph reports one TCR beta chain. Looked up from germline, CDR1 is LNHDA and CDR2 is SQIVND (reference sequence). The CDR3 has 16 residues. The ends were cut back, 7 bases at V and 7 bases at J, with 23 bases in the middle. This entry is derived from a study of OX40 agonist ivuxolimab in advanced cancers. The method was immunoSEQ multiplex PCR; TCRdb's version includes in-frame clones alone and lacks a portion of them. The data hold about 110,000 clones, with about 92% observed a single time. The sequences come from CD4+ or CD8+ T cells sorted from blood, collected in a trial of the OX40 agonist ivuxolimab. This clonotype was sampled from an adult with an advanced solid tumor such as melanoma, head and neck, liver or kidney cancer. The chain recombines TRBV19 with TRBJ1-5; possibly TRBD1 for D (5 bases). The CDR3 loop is CASIHSTDGIGQPQHF. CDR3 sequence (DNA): TGTGCCAGTATCCACTCGACAGATGGAATCGGGCAGCCCCAGCATTTT.